This is a list of T cell receptor beta chains from one sample in a study of T cell changes during pregnancy in multiple sclerosis. Profiled with immunoSEQ multiplex PCR; TCRdb holds only in-frame clones, not every one. The sample lists 20,000 to 30,000 clones, roughly 90% seen once, with 9.4% in the top ten. The sequencing used CD8+ T cells from peripheral blood mononuclear cells, collected in the third trimester of pregnancy. The receptors derive from a female donor in good health, enrolled as a control in a pregnancy study. CDR3s include the opening cysteine and the closing phenylalanine or tryptophan. D genes are given only for firm matches. Clone size is stated in some rows and not others, as once, few, many or a class when expanded.

clone size: .; V gene: TRBV27; D gene: .; J gene: TRBJ1-1; CDR3 protein: CASSLRGLNTEAFF; CDR3 DNA: TGTGCCAGCAGTTTGCGGGGGCTGAACACTGAAGCTTTCTTT
clone size: .; V gene: TRBV4-1; D gene: TRBD1; J gene: TRBJ2-2; CDR3 protein: CASSRDRDAGELFF; CDR3 DNA: TGCGCCAGCAGCCGGGACAGGGACGCCGGGGAGCTGTTTTTT
clone size: .; V gene: TRBV7-2; D gene: .; J gene: TRBJ2-2; CDR3 protein: CASSLDLGGELFF; CDR3 DNA: TGTGCCAGCAGCTTAGATCTCGGCGGGGAGCTGTTTTTT
clone size: .; V gene: TRBV5-6; D gene: .; J gene: TRBJ1-1; CDR3 protein: CASSLGGNTEAFF; CDR3 DNA: TGTGCCAGCAGCTTGGGCGGCAACACTGAAGCTTTCTTT
clone size: medium-sized; V gene: TRBV10-1; D gene: .; J gene: TRBJ2-1; CDR3 protein: CASRRVIRRAYNEQFF; CDR3 DNA: TGCGCCTCCCGACGGGTTATAAGACGAGCCTACAATGAGCAGTTCTTC
clone size: few; V gene: TRBV28; D gene: .; J gene: TRBJ1-1; CDR3 protein: CASGGNTEAFF; CDR3 DNA: TGTGCCTCGGGGGGGAACACTGAAGCTTTCTTT
clone size: .; V gene: TRBV30; D gene: .; J gene: TRBJ2-6; CDR3 protein: CAWSDTGISGANVLTF; CDR3 DNA: TGTGCCTGGAGCGACACAGGCATCTCTGGGGCCAACGTCCTGACTTTC
clone size: .; V gene: TRBV10-3; D gene: TRBD1; J gene: TRBJ1-3; CDR3 protein: CAIRKQGHSGNTIYF; CDR3 DNA: TGTGCCATCAGAAAACAGGGGCACTCTGGAAACACCATATATTTT
clone size: .; V gene: TRBV2; D gene: .; J gene: TRBJ2-2; CDR3 protein: CASSLATPNTGELFF; CDR3 DNA: TGTGCCAGCAGTCTAGCGACACCGAACACCGGGGAGCTGTTTTTT
clone size: .; V gene: TRBV10-1; D gene: .; J gene: TRBJ2-2; CDR3 protein: CASSPGDGAANTGELFF; CDR3 DNA: TGCGCCAGCAGCCCAGGAGATGGGGCGGCTAACACCGGGGAGCTGTTTTTT
clone size: .; V gene: TRBV9; D gene: TRBD2; J gene: TRBJ2-1; CDR3 protein: CASSSLAGVSNEQFF; CDR3 DNA: TGTGCCAGCAGCAGTCTAGCGGGGGTGAGCAATGAGCAGTTCTTC
clone size: .; V gene: TRBV4-1; D gene: TRBD2; J gene: TRBJ2-7; CDR3 protein: CASSQEPSGDTYEQYF; CDR3 DNA: TGCGCCAGCAGCCAAGAACCTAGCGGGGATACCTACGAGCAGTACTTC
clone size: .; V gene: TRBV5-1; D gene: .; J gene: TRBJ1-1; CDR3 protein: CASMERSGTEAFF; CDR3 DNA: TGCGCCAGCATGGAGAGGTCGGGCACTGAAGCTTTCTTT
clone size: .; V gene: TRBV25-1; D gene: .; J gene: TRBJ2-1; CDR3 protein: CASSEGPAESGEQFF; CDR3 DNA: TGTGCCAGCAGTGAAGGGCCCGCAGAGTCCGGTGAGCAGTTCTTC
clone size: .; V gene: TRBV9; D gene: .; J gene: TRBJ1-3; CDR3 protein: CASSQDSLSGNTIYF; CDR3 DNA: TGTGCCAGCAGCCAAGACAGTCTCTCTGGAAACACCATATATTTT
clone size: .; V gene: TRBV13; D gene: .; J gene: TRBJ2-1; CDR3 protein: CASSAQTRNEQFF; CDR3 DNA: TGTGCCAGCAGCGCCCAAACACGCAATGAGCAGTTCTTC
clone size: .; V gene: TRBV7-8; D gene: .; J gene: TRBJ1-6; CDR3 protein: CASSAGSFRPLHF; CDR3 DNA: TGTGCCAGCAGCGCGGGGAGTTTTCGGCCCCTCCACTTT
clone size: .; V gene: TRBV15; D gene: .; J gene: TRBJ2-6; CDR3 protein: CATSIEATGANVLTF; CDR3 DNA: TGTGCCACCAGCATCGAAGCCACCGGGGCCAACGTCCTGACTTTC
clone size: .; V gene: TRBV29-1; D gene: .; J gene: TRBJ2-3; CDR3 protein: CSAAGPGDSTDTQYF; CDR3 DNA: TGCAGCGCCGCGGGACCTGGAGATAGCACAGATACGCAGTATTTT
clone size: .; V gene: TRBV6-6; D gene: TRBD1; J gene: TRBJ2-1; CDR3 protein: CASLGQSGYNEQFF; CDR3 DNA: TGTGCCAGTTTGGGACAGAGCGGTTACAATGAGCAGTTCTTC
clone size: .; V gene: TRBV28; D gene: .; J gene: TRBJ1-5; CDR3 protein: CASSPTVTYMPQHF; CDR3 DNA: TGTGCCAGCAGCCCAACGGTAACCTATATGCCCCAGCATTTT